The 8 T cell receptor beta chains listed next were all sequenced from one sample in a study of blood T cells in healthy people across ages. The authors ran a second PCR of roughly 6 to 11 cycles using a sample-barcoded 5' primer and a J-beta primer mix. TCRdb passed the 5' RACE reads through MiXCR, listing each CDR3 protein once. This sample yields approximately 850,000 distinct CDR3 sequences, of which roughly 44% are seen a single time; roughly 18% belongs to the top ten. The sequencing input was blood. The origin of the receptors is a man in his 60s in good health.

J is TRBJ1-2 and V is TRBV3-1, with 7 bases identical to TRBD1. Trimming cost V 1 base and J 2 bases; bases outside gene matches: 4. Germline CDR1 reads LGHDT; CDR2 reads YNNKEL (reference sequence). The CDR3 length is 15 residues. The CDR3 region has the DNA TGTGCCAGCAGCCAAGTGAAGGGGGCGAACTATGGCTACACCTTC. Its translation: CASSQVKGANYGYTF. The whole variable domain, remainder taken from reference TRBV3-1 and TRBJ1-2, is DTAVSQTPKYLVTQMGNDKSIKCEQNLGHDTMYWYKQDSKKFLKIMFSYNNKELIINETVPNRFSPKSPDKAHLNLHINSLELGDSAVYFCASSQVKGANYGYTFGSGTRLTVV.

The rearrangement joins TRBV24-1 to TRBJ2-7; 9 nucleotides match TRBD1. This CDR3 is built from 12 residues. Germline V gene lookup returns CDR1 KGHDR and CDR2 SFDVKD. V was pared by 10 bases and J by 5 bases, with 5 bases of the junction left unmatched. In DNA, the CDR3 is TGTGCCACTCGGGACAGGGTGGACGAGCAGTACTTC. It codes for CATRDRVDEQYF.

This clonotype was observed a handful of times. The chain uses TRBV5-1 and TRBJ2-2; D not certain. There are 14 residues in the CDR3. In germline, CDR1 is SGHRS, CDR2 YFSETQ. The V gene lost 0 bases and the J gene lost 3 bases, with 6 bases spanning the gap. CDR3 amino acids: CASSLGVDTGELFF. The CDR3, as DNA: TGCGCCAGCAGCTTGGGGGTGGACACCGGGGAGCTGTTTTTT.

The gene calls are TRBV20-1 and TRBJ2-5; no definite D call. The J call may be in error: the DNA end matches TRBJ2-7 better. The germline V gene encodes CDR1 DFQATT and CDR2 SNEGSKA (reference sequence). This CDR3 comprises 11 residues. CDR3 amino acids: CSASAIYEQYF. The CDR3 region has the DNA TGCAGTGCTAGTGCAATCTACGAGCAGTACTTC.

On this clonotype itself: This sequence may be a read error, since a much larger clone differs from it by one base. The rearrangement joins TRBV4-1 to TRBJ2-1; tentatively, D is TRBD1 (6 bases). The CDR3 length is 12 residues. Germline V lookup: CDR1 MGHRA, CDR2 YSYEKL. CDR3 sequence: CTSSQGGNEQFF. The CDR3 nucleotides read TGCACCAGCAGCCAAGGGGGCAATGAGCAGTTCTTC.

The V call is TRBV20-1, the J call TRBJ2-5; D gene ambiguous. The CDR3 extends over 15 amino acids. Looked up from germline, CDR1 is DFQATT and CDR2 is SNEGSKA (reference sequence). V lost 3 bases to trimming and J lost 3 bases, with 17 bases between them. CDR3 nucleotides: TGCAGTGCTAGGAAAAAGGGTAGATTAGAAGAGACCCAGTACTTC. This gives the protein CSARKKGRLEETQYF.

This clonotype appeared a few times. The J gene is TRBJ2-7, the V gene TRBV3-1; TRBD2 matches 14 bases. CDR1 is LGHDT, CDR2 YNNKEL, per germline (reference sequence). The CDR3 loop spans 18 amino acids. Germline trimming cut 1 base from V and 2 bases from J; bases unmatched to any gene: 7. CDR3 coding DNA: TGTGCCAGCAGCCAAGCCGGACTAGCGGGGGGCCTAACCTACGAGCAGTACTTC. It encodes CASSQAGLAGGLTYEQYF.

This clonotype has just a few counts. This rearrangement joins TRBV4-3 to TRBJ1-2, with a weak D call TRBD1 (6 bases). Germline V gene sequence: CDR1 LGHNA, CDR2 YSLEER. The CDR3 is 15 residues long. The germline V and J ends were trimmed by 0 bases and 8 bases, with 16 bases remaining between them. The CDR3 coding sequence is TGCGCCAGCAGCCAAGATCCGGCGGGGGCTCGAGGCTACACCTTC. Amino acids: CASSQDPAGARGYTF.